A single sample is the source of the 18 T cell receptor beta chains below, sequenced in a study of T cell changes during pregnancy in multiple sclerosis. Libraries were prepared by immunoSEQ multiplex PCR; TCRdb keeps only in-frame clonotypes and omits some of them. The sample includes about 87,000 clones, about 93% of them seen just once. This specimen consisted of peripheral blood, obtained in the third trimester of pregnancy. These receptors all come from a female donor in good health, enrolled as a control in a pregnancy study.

The CDR3 spells CAISDGTAGELFF. CDR3 DNA sequence: TGTGCCATCAGTGACGGGACAGCCGGGGAGCTGTTTTTT. The chain has TRBV10-3 and TRBJ2-2, with TRBD1 matching over 7 bases. V lost 3 bases to trimming and J lost 6 bases; unmatched junction nucleotides: 1. The CDR3 sequence is 13 residues long. The germline gives CDR1 ENHRY, CDR2 SYGVKD.

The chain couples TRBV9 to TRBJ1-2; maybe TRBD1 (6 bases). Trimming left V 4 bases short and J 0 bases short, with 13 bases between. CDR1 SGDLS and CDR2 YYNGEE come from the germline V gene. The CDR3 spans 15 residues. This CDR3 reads CASSTRTASNYGYTF. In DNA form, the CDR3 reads TGTGCCAGCAGCACCAGGACAGCTTCTAACTATGGCTACACCTTC.

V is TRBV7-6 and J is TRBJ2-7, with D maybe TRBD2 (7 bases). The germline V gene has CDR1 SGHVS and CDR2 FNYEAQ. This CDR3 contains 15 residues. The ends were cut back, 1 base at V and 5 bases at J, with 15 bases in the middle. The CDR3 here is CASSLVWGGGDEQYF. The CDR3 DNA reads TGTGCCAGCAGCTTAGTTTGGGGCGGGGGCGACGAGCAGTACTTC.

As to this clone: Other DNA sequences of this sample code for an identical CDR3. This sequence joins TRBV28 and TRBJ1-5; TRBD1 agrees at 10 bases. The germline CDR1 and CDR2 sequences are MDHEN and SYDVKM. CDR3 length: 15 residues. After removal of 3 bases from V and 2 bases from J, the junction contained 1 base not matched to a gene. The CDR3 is CASSLGTGGNQPQHF. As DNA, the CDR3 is TGTGCCAGCAGTTTGGGGACAGGGGGCAATCAGCCCCAGCATTTT. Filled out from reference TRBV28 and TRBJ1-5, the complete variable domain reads DVKVTQSSRYLVKRTGEKVFLECVQDMDHENMFWYRQDPGLGLRLIYFSYDVKMKEKGDIPEGYSVSREKKERFSLILESASTNQTSMYLCASSLGTGGNQPQHFGDGTRLSIL.

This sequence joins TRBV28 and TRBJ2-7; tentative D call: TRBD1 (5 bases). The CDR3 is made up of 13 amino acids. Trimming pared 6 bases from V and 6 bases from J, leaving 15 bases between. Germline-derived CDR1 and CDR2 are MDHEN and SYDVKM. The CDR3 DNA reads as TGTGCCAGCAGACTAACAGACAGCCCCGAGCAGTACTTC. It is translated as CASRLTDSPEQYF.

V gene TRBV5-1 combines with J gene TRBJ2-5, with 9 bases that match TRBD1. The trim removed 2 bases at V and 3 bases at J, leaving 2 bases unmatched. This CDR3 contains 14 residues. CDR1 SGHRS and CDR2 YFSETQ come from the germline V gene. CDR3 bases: TGCGCCAGCAGCTTACAGGGGGCAGAAGAGACCCAGTACTTC. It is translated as CASSLQGAEETQYF. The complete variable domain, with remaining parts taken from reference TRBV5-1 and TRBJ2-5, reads KAGVTQTPRYLIKTRGQQVTLSCSPISGHRSVSWYQQTPGQGLQFLFEYFSETQRNKGNFPGRFSGRQFSNSRSEMNVSTLELGDSALYLCASSLQGAEETQYFGPGTRLLVL.

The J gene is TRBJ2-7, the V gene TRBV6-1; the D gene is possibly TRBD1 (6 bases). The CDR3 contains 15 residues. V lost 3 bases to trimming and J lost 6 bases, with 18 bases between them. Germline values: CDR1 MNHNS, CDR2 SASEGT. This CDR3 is CASSESIQGIREQYF. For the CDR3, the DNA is TGTGCCAGCAGTGAGAGTATTCAGGGGATCCGCGAGCAGTACTTC.

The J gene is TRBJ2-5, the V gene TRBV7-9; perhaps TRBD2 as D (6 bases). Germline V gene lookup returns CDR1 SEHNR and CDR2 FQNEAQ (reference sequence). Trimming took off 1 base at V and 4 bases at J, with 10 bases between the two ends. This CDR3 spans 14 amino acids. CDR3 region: CASSLGRVGETQYF. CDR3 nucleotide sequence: TGTGCCAGCAGCTTAGGGAGGGTTGGAGAGACCCAGTACTTC.

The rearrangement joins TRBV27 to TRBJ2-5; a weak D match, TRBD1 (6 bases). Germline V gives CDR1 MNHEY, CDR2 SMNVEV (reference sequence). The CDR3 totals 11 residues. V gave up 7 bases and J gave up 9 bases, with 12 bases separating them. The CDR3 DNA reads TGTGCCAGCACCCCTCAGGGGCCCCAGTACTTC. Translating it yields CASTPQGPQYF.

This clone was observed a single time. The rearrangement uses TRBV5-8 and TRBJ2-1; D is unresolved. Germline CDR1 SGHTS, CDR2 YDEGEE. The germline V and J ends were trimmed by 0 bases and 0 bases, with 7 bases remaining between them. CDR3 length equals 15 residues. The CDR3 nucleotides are TGTGCCAGCAGCTTGGATGCGAGCTCCTACAATGAGCAGTTCTTC. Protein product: CASSLDASSYNEQFF.

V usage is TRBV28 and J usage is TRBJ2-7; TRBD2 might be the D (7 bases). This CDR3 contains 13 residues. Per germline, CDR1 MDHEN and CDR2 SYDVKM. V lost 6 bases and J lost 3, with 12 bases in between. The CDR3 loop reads CASRWGGSYEQYF. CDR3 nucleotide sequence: TGTGCCAGCAGGTGGGGGGGCAGCTACGAGCAGTACTTC.

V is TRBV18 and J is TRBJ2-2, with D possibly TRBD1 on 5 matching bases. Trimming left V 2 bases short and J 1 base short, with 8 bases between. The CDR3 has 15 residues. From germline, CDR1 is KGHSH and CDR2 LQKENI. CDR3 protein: CASSPATGNTGELFF. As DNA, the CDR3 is TGTGCCAGCTCACCAGCCACAGGGAACACCGGGGAGCTGTTTTTT.

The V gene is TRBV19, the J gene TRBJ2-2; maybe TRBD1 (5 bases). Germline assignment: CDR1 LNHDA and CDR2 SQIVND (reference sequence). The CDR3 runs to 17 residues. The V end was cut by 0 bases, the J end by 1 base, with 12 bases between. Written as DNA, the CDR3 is TGTGCCAGTAGTATAGATAATCCAGGGTGGAACACCGGGGAGCTGTTTTTT. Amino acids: CASSIDNPGWNTGELFF.

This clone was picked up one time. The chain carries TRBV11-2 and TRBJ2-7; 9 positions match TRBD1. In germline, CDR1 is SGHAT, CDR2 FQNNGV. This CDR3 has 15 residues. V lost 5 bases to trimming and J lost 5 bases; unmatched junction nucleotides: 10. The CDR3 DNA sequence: TGTGCCAGCAGCCCGGGACAGGGAAGAGTTCACGAGCAGTACTTC. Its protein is CASSPGQGRVHEQYF. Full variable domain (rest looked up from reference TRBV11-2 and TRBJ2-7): EAGVAQSPRYKIIEKRQSVAFWCNPISGHATLYWYQQILGQGPKLLIQFQNNGVVDDSQLPKDRFSAERLKGVDSTLKIQPAKLEDSAVYLCASSPGQGRVHEQYFGPGTRLTVT.

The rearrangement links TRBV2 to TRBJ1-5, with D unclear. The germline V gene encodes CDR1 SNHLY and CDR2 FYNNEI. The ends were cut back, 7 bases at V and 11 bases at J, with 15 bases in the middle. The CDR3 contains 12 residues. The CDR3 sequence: CASTSGASAQHF. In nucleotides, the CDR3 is TGTGCCAGCACTTCGGGAGCCTCGGCCCAGCATTTT.

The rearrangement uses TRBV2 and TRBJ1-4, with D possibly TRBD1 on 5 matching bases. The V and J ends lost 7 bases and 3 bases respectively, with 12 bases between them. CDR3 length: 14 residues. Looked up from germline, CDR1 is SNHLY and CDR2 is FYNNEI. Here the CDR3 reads CASNRQLSNEKLFF. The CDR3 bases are TGTGCCAGCAACAGACAGTTGTCTAATGAAAAACTGTTTTTT.

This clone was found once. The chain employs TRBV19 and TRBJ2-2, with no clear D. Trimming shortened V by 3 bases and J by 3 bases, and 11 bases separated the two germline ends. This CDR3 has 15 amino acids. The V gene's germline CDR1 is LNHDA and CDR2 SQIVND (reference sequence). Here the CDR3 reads CASSIGSLDTGELFF. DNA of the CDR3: TGTGCCAGTAGTATCGGGTCTCTCGACACCGGGGAGCTGTTTTTT.

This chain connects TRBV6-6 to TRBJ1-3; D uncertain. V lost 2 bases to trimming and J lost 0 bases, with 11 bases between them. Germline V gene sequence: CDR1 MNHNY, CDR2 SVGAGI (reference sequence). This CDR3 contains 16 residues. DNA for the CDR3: TGTGCCAGCAGTTACCGCGGGAAGGCCTCTGGAAACACCATATATTTT. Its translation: CASSYRGKASGNTIYF.